Below are 19 T cell receptor beta chains sequenced from a single sample in a study of brain T cells in children with intractable seizures. Only cases whose brain tissue showed the highest T cell transcript signatures were sequenced. TCRdb's copy holds only in-frame clones and misses some; the assay was immunoSEQ multiplex PCR. Of 7,500 to 9,000 clones in the sample, roughly three quarters were seen once. The specimen was resected brain tissue, collected at surgery. The receptor set was obtained from a girl aged 2 to 10 with tuberous sclerosis and intractable seizures.

In its sample, this clone was seen once. V and J are TRBV11-2 and TRBJ1-1, with D perhaps TRBD1 (6 bases). Trimming removed 5 bases at V and 6 bases at J, with 19 bases between. There are 15 residues in the CDR3. CDR1 is SGHAT and CDR2 is FQNNGV in the germline V gene. Here the CDR3 DNA reads TGTGCCAGCAGCCTAGGCCCCAGGGGCGTGGCTGAAGCTTTCTTT. Its protein product is CASSLGPRGVAEAFF.

The rearrangement joins TRBV7-6 to TRBJ2-3; 11 nucleotides match TRBD1. CDR1 is SGHVS, CDR2 FNYEAQ, per germline. The V gene end was trimmed by 5 bases and the J gene end by 1 base; junction bases not matched to a gene: 2. The CDR3 sequence is 15 residues long. This chain's CDR3 is CASSPGQGGTDTQYF. For the CDR3, the DNA is TGTGCCAGCAGCCCGGGACAGGGGGGCACAGATACGCAGTATTTT.

This chain connects TRBV5-1 to TRBJ2-3, with D maybe TRBD1 (5 bases). Germline assignment: CDR1 SGHRS and CDR2 YFSETQ. Trimming shortened V by 0 bases and J by 6 bases, and 14 bases separated the two germline ends. CDR3 length equals 15 residues. The CDR3 nucleotides are TGCGCCAGCAGCTTGGAACCAGGGAAATTGGATACGCAGTATTTT. Amino acids: CASSLEPGKLDTQYF.

The V and J genes are TRBV4-1 and TRBJ1-3; the match to TRBD1 covers 7 bases. Germline assignment: CDR1 MGHRA and CDR2 YSYEKL. V trimming: 1 base; J trimming: 2 bases; junction bases outside the gene matches: 11. The CDR3 length is 18 residues. The CDR3 DNA reads TGCGCCAGCAGCCAAGGACCCCTTGACAGGGCTACTGGAAACACCATATATTTT. Its translation: CASSQGPLDRATGNTIYF.

This clone showed up just a few times. This chain uses TRBV2 with TRBJ1-3; 10 bases agree with TRBD1. This CDR3 region has 13 residues. J gave up 8 bases and V 9 bases, and 7 bases lay outside the gene matches. From germline, CDR1 is SNHLY and CDR2 FYNNEI. CDR3 DNA sequence: TGTGCCAGTGACAGGGGGCAAGGGGACACCATATATTTT. The encoded protein is CASDRGQGDTIYF. Together with reference TRBV2 and TRBJ1-3, the CDR3 gives the full variable domain: EPEVTQTPSHQVTQMGQEVILRCVPISNHLYFYWYRQILGQKVEFLVSFYNNEISEKSEIFDDQFSVERPDGSNFTLKIRSTKLEDSAMYFCASDRGQGDTIYFGEGSWLTVV.

In DNA, the CDR3 is TGCAGCGTTTTACACATGAACACTGAAGCTTTCTTT. Translating gives CSVLHMNTEAFF. The J gene is TRBJ1-1, the V gene TRBV29-1, with D hard to call. The CDR3 covers 12 residues. Germline-derived CDR1 and CDR2 are SQVTM and ANQGSEA. V was clipped by 5 bases and J by 0 bases, with 7 bases between them.

This rearrangement joins TRBV19 to TRBJ2-5; D not certain. V shed 4 bases and J shed 4 bases, with 10 bases lying between them. The length of the CDR3 is 13 residues. Germline values: CDR1 LNHDA, CDR2 SQIVND (reference sequence). CDR3 bases: TGTGCCAGTAGTAGATCCTCCGGAGAGACCCAGTACTTC. Translated, it gives CASSRSSGETQYF. Based on the CDR3 plus reference TRBV19 and TRBJ2-5, the full variable domain is DGGITQSPKYLFRKEGQNVTLSCEQNLNHDAMYWYRQDPGQGLRLIYYSQIVNDFQKGDIAEGYSVSREKKESFPLTVTSAQKNPTAFYLCASSRSSGETQYFGPGTRLLVL.

This chain joins TRBV9 and TRBJ1-3; no definite D call. Germline V gene sequence: CDR1 SGDLS, CDR2 YYNGEE. Trimming removed 0 bases at V and 3 bases at J, with 13 bases between. CDR3 length equals 16 residues. This CDR3 reads CASSVVPGGDGNTIYF. DNA for the CDR3: TGTGCCAGCAGCGTAGTCCCAGGAGGTGATGGAAACACCATATATTTT.

This clone was recorded once. The V and J genes are TRBV9 and TRBJ2-3; perhaps TRBD2 as D (5 bases). The V gene lost 0 bases and the J gene lost 3 bases, with 14 bases spanning the gap. Germline V gives CDR1 SGDLS, CDR2 YYNGEE. The CDR3 spans 16 residues. The CDR3 DNA reads as TGTGCCAGCAGCGTAGAGGGCGGGCTATTAACAGATACGCAGTATTTT. Its protein product is CASSVEGGLLTDTQYF.

The chain carries TRBV5-8 and TRBJ1-2; D might be TRBD1 (5 bases). The CDR3 runs to 14 residues. Germline V gene lookup returns CDR1 SGHTS and CDR2 YDEGEE. The V gene lost 0 bases and the J gene lost 5 bases, with 11 bases spanning the gap. In DNA, the CDR3 is TGTGCCAGCAGCTTGGGGGACGGACCATATGGCTACACCTTC. This codes for CASSLGDGPYGYTF.

This clone was seen only a few times. This chain links TRBV6-6 with TRBJ1-3; TRBD1 matches at 8 bases. J was trimmed by 2 bases and V by 5 bases; bases with no gene match: 2. Germline CDR1 and CDR2: MNHNY and SVGAGI (reference sequence). This CDR3 spans 14 amino acids. For the CDR3, the DNA is TGTGCCAGCAGTCGGACAGGGCCTGGAAACACCATATATTTT. It codes for CASSRTGPGNTIYF.

The rearrangement joins TRBV6-5 to TRBJ2-7; D is perhaps TRBD2 (5 bases). V was clipped by 10 bases and J by 6 bases, with 16 bases between them. Germline V gene lookup returns CDR1 MNHEY and CDR2 SVGAGI. This CDR3 is built from 12 residues. Here the CDR3 reads CATRTGLLEQYF. DNA of the CDR3: TGTGCCACCCGGACTGGGCTCCTCGAGCAGTACTTC.

This clone came up a few times. The chain carries TRBV30 and TRBJ2-1; D is perhaps TRBD1 (5 bases). The CDR3 runs 15 residues. The germline CDR1 and CDR2 sequences are GTSNPN and SVGIG (reference sequence). V was shortened by 0 bases and J by 1 base, with 10 bases between the two germline ends. CDR3 DNA sequence: TGTGCCTGGAGTGTTGAACCAGGGTCCTACAATGAGCAGTTCTTC. It translates to CAWSVEPGSYNEQFF. Drawing the rest from reference TRBV30 and TRBJ2-1, the complete variable domain is SQTIHQWPATLVQPVGSPLSLECTVEGTSNPNLYWYRQAAGRGLQLLFYSVGIGQISSEVPQNLSASRPQDRQFILSSKKLLLSDSGFYLCAWSVEPGSYNEQFFGPGTRLTVL.

This rearrangement joins TRBV2 to TRBJ1-1, with TRBD1 identical over 7 bases. Germline V gene data show CDR1 as SNHLY and CDR2 as FYNNEI. This CDR3 contains 13 residues. The V and J ends lost 5 bases and 5 bases, in that order; junction bases with no gene match: 5. The CDR3 region is CASSNDRETEAFF. In DNA form, the CDR3 reads TGTGCCAGCAGTAATGACAGGGAAACTGAAGCTTTCTTT.

This clone is a singleton in its sample. The rearrangement uses TRBV18 and TRBJ2-1, with D unclear. The V gene lost 6 bases and the J gene lost 0 bases, with 15 bases spanning the gap. Germline lookup yields CDR1 KGHSH and CDR2 LQKENI. The CDR3 spans 16 residues. The CDR3 nucleotides are TGTGCCAGCTCCCTCACGTCGGGTTCCTCCTACAATGAGCAGTTCTTC. This encodes CASSLTSGSSYNEQFF.

The chain is built from TRBV7-6 and TRBJ2-4; 9 bases match TRBD1. Per germline, CDR1 SGHVS and CDR2 FNYEAQ. V lost 1 base to trimming and J lost 0 bases; unmatched junction nucleotides: 4. This CDR3 region has 17 residues. The CDR3 loop is CASSLGTGAVAKNIQYF. CDR3 coding DNA: TGTGCCAGCAGCTTAGGGACAGGGGCAGTAGCCAAAAACATTCAGTACTTC. The full variable domain, with the rest looked up from reference TRBV7-6 and TRBJ2-4, is GAGVSQSPRYKVTKRGQDVALRCDPISGHVSLYWYRQALGQGPEFLTYFNYEAQQDKSGLPNDRFSAERPEGSISTLTIQRTEQRDSAMYRCASSLGTGAVAKNIQYFGAGTRLSVL.

The chain couples TRBV12-3 or TRBV12-4 to TRBJ2-5; D remains unclear. V was shortened by 6 bases and J by 5 bases, with 7 bases between the two germline ends. CDR3 length equals 11 residues. CDR3 bases: TGTGCCAGCAGCCCCAAGGAGACCCAGTACTTC. This encodes CASSPKETQYF.

The gene calls are TRBV2 and TRBJ2-3, with 10 bases lining up with TRBD2. From germline, CDR1 is SNHLY and CDR2 FYNNEI. J gave up 4 bases and V 2 bases, and 3 bases lay outside the gene matches. This CDR3 spans 15 amino acids. CDR3: CASSESGGASDTQYF. CDR3 DNA sequence: TGTGCCAGCAGTGAAAGCGGGGGGGCATCAGATACGCAGTATTTT.

The gene calls are TRBV4-2 and TRBJ2-3; unclear D gene. The CDR3 is 14 residues long. The germline CDR1 and CDR2 sequences are LGHNA and YNFKEQ. Between the trimmed V and J ends, which lost 0 bases and 4 bases, there was a span of 8 bases. CDR3 protein: CASSQDIAADTQYF. CDR3 in DNA: TGTGCCAGCAGCCAAGATATTGCGGCAGATACGCAGTATTTT.